This TCR beta chain is from a study of breast tumors, draining lymph nodes, adjacent tissues. Study results and limitations: Tumor TCR diversity was below lymph nodes but above nontumor tissue. That most tumor T cells come from lymph nodes remained unproven. Data fit most tumor T cells coming from lymph node, expanding in tumor. Compared with basal-like, luminal-like tumors shared significantly more repertoire with nontumor tissue.

Remarks on this clonotype: What it binds is unknown.

Germline V gene data show CDR1 as SGHTS and CDR2 as YDEGEE. The germline V and J ends were trimmed by 2 bases and 0 bases, with 6 bases remaining between them. This CDR3 has 14 residues. TCRdb independently ran MiXCR on the multiplex PCR reads; one entry per CDR3 protein. The sample includes some 22,000 distinct CDR3 sequences, approximately 40% of them seen just once. This chain connects TRBV5-8 to TRBJ1-3; D uncertain. The source is a female donor with breast cancer. Some clones in this sample may be carry-over from other donors' samples. The source material was breast tumor tissue. CDR3 sequence (DNA): TGTGCCAGCAGCTTAGTCCTCTCTGGAAACACCATATATTTT. It encodes CASSLVLSGNTIYF. The entire variable domain, with the rest obtained from reference TRBV5-8 and TRBJ1-3, is as follows: EAGVTQSPTHLIKTRGQQATLRCSPISGHTSVYWYQQALGLGLQFLLWYDEGEERNRGNFPPRFSGRQFPNYSSELNVNALELEDSALYLCASSLVLSGNTIYFGEGSWLTVV.